This TCR beta chain was obtained from a study of T-cell memory formation after mild COVID-19. This clonotype was recorded a few times. MiXCR, applied by TCRdb to the 5' RACE reads, yields one record per CDR3 protein. The sample records hundreds of thousands of distinct CDR3 sequences, 18% being singletons. Trimming cost V 2 bases and J 6 bases; bases outside gene matches: 10. The CDR3 is made up of 16 amino acids. Germline V CDR1 and CDR2: MNHEY, SVGEGT. This clonotype originated in an adult woman who had mild COVID-19 (a few samples of this study predate the infection). Cell type and time point are not known. This chain links TRBV6-2 or TRBV6-3 with TRBJ2-1, with 7 bases identical to TRBD1. Sequencing input: PBMCs or a T cell subset sorted from them (not recorded which). DNA for the CDR3: TGTGCCAGCAGTTACCCAACCGGGACAGCCTCCAATGAGCAGTTCTTC. Translated, it gives CASSYPTGTASNEQFF.